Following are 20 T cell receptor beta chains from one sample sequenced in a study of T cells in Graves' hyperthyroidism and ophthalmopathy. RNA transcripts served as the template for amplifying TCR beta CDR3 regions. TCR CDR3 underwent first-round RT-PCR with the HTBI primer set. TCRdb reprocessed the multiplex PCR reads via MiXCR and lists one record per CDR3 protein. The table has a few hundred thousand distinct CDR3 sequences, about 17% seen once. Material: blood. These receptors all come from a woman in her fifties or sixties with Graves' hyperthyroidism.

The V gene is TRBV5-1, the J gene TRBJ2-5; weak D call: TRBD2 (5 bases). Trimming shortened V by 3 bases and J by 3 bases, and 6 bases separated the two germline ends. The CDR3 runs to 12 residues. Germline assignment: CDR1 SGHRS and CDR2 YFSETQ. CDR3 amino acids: CASSYGEETQYF. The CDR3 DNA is TGCGCCAGCAGCTACGGGGAAGAGACCCAGTACTTC.

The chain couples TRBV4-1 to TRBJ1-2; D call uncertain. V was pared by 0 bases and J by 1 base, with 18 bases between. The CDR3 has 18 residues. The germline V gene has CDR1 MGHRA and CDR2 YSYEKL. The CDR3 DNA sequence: TGCGCCAGCAGCCAAGATAATTTCAGACAAGTTCGTAACTATGGCTACACCTTC. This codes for CASSQDNFRQVRNYGYTF.

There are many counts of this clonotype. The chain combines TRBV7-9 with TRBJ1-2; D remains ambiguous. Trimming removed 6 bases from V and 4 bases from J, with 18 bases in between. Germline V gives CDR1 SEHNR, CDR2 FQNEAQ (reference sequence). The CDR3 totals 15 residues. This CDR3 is CASRLTWMEGYGYTF. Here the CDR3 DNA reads TGTGCCAGCAGATTAACGTGGATGGAGGGCTATGGCTACACCTTC.

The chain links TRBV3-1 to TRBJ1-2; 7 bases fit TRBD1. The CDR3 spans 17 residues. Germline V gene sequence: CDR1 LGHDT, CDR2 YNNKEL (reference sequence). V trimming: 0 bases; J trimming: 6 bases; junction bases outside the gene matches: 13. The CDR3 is CASSQDLWTGTENGYTF. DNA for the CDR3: TGTGCCAGCAGCCAAGATTTGTGGACCGGGACAGAAAATGGCTACACCTTC.

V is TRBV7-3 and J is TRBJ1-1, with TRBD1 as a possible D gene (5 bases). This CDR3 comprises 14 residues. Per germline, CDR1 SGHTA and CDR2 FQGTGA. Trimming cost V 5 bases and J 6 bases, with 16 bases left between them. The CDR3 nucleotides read TGTGCCAGCAGCCCATTGGGACCGACGGCTGAAGCTTTCTTT. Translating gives CASSPLGPTAEAFF.

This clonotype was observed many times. CDR3 nucleotide sequence: TGCAGTGCTAGAGGGACAGGGACCCACAATGAGCAGTTCTTC. Its protein product is CSARGTGTHNEQFF. The rearrangement links TRBV20-1 to TRBJ2-1, with 8 bases lining up with TRBD1. V was clipped by 1 base and J by 5 bases; unmatched bases: 4. The V gene's germline CDR1 is DFQATT and CDR2 SNEGSKA (reference sequence). The CDR3 is 14 amino acids.

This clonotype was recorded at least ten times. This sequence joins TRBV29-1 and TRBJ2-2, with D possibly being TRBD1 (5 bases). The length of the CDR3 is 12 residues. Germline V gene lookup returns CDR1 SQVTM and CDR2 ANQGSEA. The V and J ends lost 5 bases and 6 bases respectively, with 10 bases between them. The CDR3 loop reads CSVWGKAGELFF. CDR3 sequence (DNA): TGCAGCGTTTGGGGCAAGGCCGGGGAGCTGTTTTTT.

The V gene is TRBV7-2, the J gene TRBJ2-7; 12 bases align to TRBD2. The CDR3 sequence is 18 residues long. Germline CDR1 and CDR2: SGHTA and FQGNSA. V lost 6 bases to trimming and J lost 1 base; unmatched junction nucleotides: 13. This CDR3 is CASSSQGTSGHNSYEQYF. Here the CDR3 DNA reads TGTGCCAGCAGTTCGCAGGGGACTAGCGGGCATAATTCCTACGAGCAGTACTTC.

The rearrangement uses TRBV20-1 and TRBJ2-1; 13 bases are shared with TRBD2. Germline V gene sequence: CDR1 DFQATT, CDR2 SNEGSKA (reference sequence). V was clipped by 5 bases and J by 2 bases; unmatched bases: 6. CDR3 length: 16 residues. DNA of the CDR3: TGCAGTGCTCTGACTAGCGGGAGGAGTCCCTACAATGAGCAGTTCTTC. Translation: CSALTSGRSPYNEQFF.

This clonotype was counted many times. Here the CDR3 reads CASSDQRKDLSSNQPQHF. Here the CDR3 DNA reads TGTGCCAGCAGTGACCAGCGGAAAGACTTGAGTAGCAATCAGCCCCAGCATTTT. The V call is TRBV2, the J call TRBJ1-5, with unresolved D. The CDR3 is 18 amino acids. V lost 3 bases and J 0 bases, leaving 18 bases between the germline ends. Germline CDR1 SNHLY, CDR2 FYNNEI.

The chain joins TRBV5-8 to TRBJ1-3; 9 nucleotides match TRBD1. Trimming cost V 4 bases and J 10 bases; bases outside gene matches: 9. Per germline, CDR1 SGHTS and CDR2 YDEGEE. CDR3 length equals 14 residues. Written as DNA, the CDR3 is TGTGCCAGCAGCCCGGGACAGGGAGGGATGACCATATATTTT. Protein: CASSPGQGGMTIYF.

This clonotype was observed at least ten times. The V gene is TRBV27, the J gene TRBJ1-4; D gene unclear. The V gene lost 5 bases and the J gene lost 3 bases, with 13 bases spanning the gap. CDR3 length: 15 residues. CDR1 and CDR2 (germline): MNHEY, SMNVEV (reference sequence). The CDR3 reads CASSVLRPSNEKLFF. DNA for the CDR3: TGTGCCAGCAGTGTCTTGAGGCCATCTAATGAAAAACTGTTTTTT. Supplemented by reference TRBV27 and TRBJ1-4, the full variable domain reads EAQVTQNPRYLITVTGKKLTVTCSQNMNHEYMSWYRQDPGLGLRQIYYSMNVEVTDKGDVPEGYKVSRKEKRNFPLILESPSPNQTSLYFCASSVLRPSNEKLFFGSGTQLSVL.

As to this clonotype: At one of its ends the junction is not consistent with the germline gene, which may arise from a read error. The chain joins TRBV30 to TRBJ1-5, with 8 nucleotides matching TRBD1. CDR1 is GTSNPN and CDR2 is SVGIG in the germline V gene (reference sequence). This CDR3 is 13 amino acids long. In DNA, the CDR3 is TGTGCCCGGAGTGGGACAGGATTACAGCCCCAGCATTTT. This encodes CARSGTGLQPQHF.

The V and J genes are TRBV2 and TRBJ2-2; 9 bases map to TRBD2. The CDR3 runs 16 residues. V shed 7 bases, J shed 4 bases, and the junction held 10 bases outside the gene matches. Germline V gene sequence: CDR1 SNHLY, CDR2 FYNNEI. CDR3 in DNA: TGTGCCAGCACTGATCATAGCGGGAGTCGCACCGGGGAGCTGTTTTTT. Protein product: CASTDHSGSRTGELFF.

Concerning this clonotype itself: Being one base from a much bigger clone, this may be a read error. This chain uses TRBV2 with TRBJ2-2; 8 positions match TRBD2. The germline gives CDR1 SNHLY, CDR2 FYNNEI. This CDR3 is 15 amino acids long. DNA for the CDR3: TGTACCAGCACCCGGACTAGCAGTGACACCGGGGAGCTGTTTTTT. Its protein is CTSTRTSSDTGELFF.

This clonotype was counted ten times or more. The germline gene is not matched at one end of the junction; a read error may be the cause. The CDR3 is CASSPGQGRSHEQYF. CDR3 sequence (DNA): TGTGCCAGCAGCCCCGGACAGGGGCGCTCCCACGAGCAGTACTTC. The chain uses TRBV12-3 or TRBV12-4 and TRBJ2-7; 9 positions match TRBD1. This CDR3 comprises 15 residues.

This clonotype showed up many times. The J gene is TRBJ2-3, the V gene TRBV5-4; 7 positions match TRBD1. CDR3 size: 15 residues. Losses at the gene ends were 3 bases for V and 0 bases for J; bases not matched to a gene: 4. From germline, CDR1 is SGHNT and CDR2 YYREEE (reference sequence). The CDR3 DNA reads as TGTGCCAGCAGCTGGGGACAGACTAGCACAGATACGCAGTATTTT. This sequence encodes CASSWGQTSTDTQYF. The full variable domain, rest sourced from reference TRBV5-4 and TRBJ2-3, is ETGVTQSPTHLIKTRGQQVTLRCSSQSGHNTVSWYQQALGQGPQFIFQYYREEENGRGNFPPRFSGLQFPNYSSELNVNALELDDSALYLCASSWGQTSTDTQYFGPGTRLTVL.

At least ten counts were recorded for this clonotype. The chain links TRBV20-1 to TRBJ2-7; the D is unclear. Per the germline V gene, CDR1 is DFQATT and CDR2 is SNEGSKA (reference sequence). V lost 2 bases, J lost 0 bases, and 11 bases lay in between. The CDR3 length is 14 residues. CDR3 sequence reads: CSARFVESSYEQYF. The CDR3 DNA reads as TGCAGTGCTAGATTTGTAGAAAGCTCCTACGAGCAGTACTTC.

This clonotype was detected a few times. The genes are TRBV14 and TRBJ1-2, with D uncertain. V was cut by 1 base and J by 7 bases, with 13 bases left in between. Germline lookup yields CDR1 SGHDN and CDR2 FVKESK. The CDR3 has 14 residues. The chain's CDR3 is CASSQVRGMSGYTF. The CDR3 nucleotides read TGTGCCAGCAGCCAAGTCCGGGGAATGAGTGGCTACACCTTC.

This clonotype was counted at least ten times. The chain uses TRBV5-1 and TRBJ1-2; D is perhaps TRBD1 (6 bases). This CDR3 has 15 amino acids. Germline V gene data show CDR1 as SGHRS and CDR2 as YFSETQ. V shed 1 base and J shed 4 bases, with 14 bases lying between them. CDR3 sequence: CASSLIGQTVYGYTF. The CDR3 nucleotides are TGCGCCAGCAGCTTGATTGGACAGACTGTCTATGGCTACACCTTC.